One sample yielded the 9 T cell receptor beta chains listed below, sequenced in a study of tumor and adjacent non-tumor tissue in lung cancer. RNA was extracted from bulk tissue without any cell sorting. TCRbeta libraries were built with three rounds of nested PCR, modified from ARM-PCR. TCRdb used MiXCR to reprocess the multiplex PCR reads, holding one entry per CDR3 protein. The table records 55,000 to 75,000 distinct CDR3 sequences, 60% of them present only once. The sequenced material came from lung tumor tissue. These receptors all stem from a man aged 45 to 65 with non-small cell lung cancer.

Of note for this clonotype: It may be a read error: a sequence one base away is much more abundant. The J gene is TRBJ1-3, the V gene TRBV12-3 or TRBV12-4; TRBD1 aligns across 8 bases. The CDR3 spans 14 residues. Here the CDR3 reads CANSLDRVGNTIYF. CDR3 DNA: TGTGCCAACAGTTTGGACAGGGTTGGAAACACCATATATTTT.

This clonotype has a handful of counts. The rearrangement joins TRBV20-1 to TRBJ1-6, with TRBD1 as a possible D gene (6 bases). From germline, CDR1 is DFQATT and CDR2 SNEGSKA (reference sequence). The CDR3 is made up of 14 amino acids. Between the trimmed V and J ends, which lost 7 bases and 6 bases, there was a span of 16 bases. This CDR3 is CSVKQGLINSPLHF. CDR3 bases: TGCAGTGTTAAGCAGGGGCTCATTAATTCACCCCTCCACTTT.

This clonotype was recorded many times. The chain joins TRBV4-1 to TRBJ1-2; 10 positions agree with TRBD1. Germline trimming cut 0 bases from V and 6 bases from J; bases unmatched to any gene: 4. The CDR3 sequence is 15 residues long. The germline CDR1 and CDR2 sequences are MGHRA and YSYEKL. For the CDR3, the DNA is TGCGCCAGCAGCCAAGATGCGGACAGGGGGGATGGCTACACCTTC. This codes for CASSQDADRGDGYTF.

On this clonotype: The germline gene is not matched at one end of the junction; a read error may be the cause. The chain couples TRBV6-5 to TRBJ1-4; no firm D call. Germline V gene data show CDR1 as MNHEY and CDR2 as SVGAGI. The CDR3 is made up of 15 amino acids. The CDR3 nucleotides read TGTGCCAACAATTACTCCGACCTGGGTTTCGAAAGACTGTTTTTT. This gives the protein CANNYSDLGFERLFF.

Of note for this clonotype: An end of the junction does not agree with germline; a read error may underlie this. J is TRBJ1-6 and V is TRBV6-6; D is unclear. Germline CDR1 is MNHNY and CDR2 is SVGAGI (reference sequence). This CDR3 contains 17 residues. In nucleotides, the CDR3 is TGTGCCAGCAGTTACGATGAGACGAGCTCCTATAATTCACACATCTACTTT. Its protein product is CASSYDETSSYNSHIYF.

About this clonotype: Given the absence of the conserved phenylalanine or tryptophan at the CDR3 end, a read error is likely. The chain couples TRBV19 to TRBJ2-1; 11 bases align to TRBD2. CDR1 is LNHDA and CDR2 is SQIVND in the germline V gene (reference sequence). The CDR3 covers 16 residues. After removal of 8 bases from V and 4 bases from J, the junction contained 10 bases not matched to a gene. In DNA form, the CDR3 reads TGTGCCAGTTTATTCAATAGGACTAGCGGGTACAATGAGCAGTTCCTC. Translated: CASLFNRTSGYNEQFL.

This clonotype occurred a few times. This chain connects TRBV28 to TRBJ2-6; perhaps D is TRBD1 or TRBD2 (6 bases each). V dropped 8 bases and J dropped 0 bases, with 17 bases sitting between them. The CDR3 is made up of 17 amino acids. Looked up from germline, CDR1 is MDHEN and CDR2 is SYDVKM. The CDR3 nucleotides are TGTGCCAGCGGTCTTAGGGGGGTACGCTCTGGGGCCAACGTCCTGACTTTC. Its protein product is CASGLRGVRSGANVLTF.

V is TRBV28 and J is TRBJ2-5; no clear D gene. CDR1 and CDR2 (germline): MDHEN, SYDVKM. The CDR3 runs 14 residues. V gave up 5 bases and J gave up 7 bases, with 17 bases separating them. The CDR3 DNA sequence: TGTGCCAGCAGTCGAAGCAGCGTCCCAGGGACCCAGTACTTC. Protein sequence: CASSRSSVPGTQYF.

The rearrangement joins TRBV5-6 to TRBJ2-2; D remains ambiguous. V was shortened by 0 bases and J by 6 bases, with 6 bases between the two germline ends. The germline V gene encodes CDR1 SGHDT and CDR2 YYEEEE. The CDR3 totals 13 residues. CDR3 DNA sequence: TGTGCCAGCAGCTTGGATCGCCCCGGGGAGCTGTTTTTT. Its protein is CASSLDRPGELFF.